The rows below give T cell receptor beta chains drawn from one sample of a study of T cells in narcolepsy. Libraries were prepared by immunoSEQ multiplex PCR; TCRdb keeps only in-frame clonotypes and omits some of them. The table records 30,000 to 40,000 clones, about 85% of them present only once. Sequencing used CD45RA- memory CD4+ T cells from PBMCs. The origin of the receptors is a human donor with narcolepsy. Each CDR3 is given with its conserved first and last residue. The D gene is left open where the match is weak. Only some rows state a clone size, as once, few, many or a class for expanded clones.

j_call,d_call,clone_size,v_call,cdr3_nt,cdr3_aa
TRBJ1-1,NA,NA,TRBV20-1,TGCAGTGCTAGCTCTAACACTGAAGCTTTCTTT,CSASSNTEAFF
TRBJ2-7,NA,NA,TRBV7-2,TGTGCCAGCAGCTTAGTCGCCGGGACAACCTACGAGCAGTACTTC,CASSLVAGTTYEQYF
TRBJ2-2,TRBD1,NA,TRBV28,TGTGCCAGCAGTCTCCGAGGGACAGGGGGCCCTCGTAGAGAGCTGTTTTTT,CASSLRGTGGPRRELFF
TRBJ2-7,NA,NA,TRBV7-9,TGTGCCAGCAGCAGGGACTGGGGCGGCGAGCAGTACTTC,CASSRDWGGEQYF
TRBJ1-1,TRBD1,NA,TRBV20-1,TGCAGTGCCAACCGACAGGGTACGGCTTTCTTT,CSANRQGTAFF
TRBJ2-1,NA,NA,TRBV11-1,TGTGCCAGCAGCTTACCGAGCGGCGTGGATGAGCAGTTCTTC,CASSLPSGVDEQFF
TRBJ2-1,TRBD2,NA,TRBV14,TGTGCCAGCAGCCCTGGTGGGAAGCGGGGTGACAATGAGCAGTTCTTC,CASSPGGKRGDNEQFF
TRBJ2-1,NA,NA,TRBV6-5,TGTGCCAGCAGCCGCCCCAGGAGTGAGCAGTTCTTC,CASSRPRSEQFF
TRBJ1-4,NA,NA,TRBV5-6,TGTGCCAGCAGCCAGGGGCCTTCTAAGCGAACTAATGAAAAACTGTTTTTT,CASSQGPSKRTNEKLFF
TRBJ1-5,TRBD1,NA,TRBV11-3,TGTGCCAGCAGCTTACTACGGGACAGGGTTCATCAGCCCCAGCATTTT,CASSLLRDRVHQPQHF
TRBJ1-1,NA,NA,TRBV5-1,TGCGCCAGCAGCTTGGATCGCCTGGGTATGGCTTTCTTT,CASSLDRLGMAFF
TRBJ2-7,NA,NA,TRBV5-1,TGCGCCAGCAGCCAAAAGGGAGGGGGCTACGAGCAGTACTTC,CASSQKGGGYEQYF
TRBJ2-6,NA,NA,TRBV5-1,TGCGCCAGCAGCTTGAGTTCTGGGGCCAACGTCCTGACTTTC,CASSLSSGANVLTF
TRBJ2-7,NA,NA,TRBV6-6,TGTGCCAGCGGCATCGGGGAAATCTACGAGCAGTACTTC,CASGIGEIYEQYF
TRBJ2-1,NA,NA,TRBV25-1,TGTGCCAGCAGTGGATTGGGACCTTCGGAGCAGTTCTTC,CASSGLGPSEQFF
TRBJ1-3,NA,NA,TRBV18,TGTGCCAGCTCACCGACCGAGGGGGAGGTAACTGGAAACACCATATATTTT,CASSPTEGEVTGNTIYF
TRBJ2-7,TRBD2,once,TRBV5-1,TGCGCCAGCAGCCTACCCCGGACTAGCTCCTACGAGCAGTACTTC,CASSLPRTSSYEQYF
TRBJ2-7,NA,once,TRBV19,TGTGCCAGTAGGGGAGAAGTCGGCGAGCAGTACTTC,CASRGEVGEQYF
TRBJ1-2,TRBD1,NA,TRBV6-1,TGTGCCAGCAAGCCAGGACAGGGTCACTATGGCTACACCTTC,CASKPGQGHYGYTF
TRBJ1-6,NA,NA,TRBV21-1,TGTGCCAGCATGTATGGGAAGGCGCTAATAGATTCACCCCTCCACTTT,CASMYGKALIDSPLHF
TRBJ2-3,NA,NA,TRBV11-3,TGTGCCAGCAGCCCCCCCACAGATACGCAGTATTTT,CASSPPTDTQYF
TRBJ2-1,NA,NA,TRBV9,TGTGCCAGCAGCGCGGGACCAGCGGGTTGGGATGAGCAGTTCTTC,CASSAGPAGWDEQFF
TRBJ1-2,NA,once,TRBV30,TGTGCCTGGAGTGTAGTGGGGACGGGGGGCTACACCTTC,CAWSVVGTGGYTF
TRBJ2-7,NA,once,TRBV5-5,TGTGCCAGCAGCTTGGATTACGGCTCCTACGAGCAGTACTTC,CASSLDYGSYEQYF
TRBJ2-3,TRBD2,NA,TRBV5-1,TGCGCCAGCAGCGCAAGTACTAGCGGGGGGAAGGCGCAGTATTTT,CASSASTSGGKAQYF
TRBJ2-4,NA,NA,TRBV12-2,TGTGCAAGTCGCTCCGTCCCGGGACAGTTTATAGCCAAAAACATTCAGTACTTC,CASRSVPGQFIAKNIQYF
TRBJ2-3,TRBD1,NA,TRBV5-1,TGCGCCAGCAGGGGACAGGGGGCATCAGATACGCAGTATTTT,CASRGQGASDTQYF
TRBJ1-1,NA,NA,TRBV7-6,TGTGCCAGCAGCTTAGGGACACGAGGAGGAACTGAAGCTTTCTTT,CASSLGTRGGTEAFF
TRBJ1-2,TRBD1,NA,TRBV18,TGTGCCAGCTCACCTGAGGGGGCCTATGGCTACACCTTC,CASSPEGAYGYTF
TRBJ2-1,TRBD2,NA,TRBV28,TGTGCCAGCAGCCCTGTCAGCGGGAGATATGAGCAGTTCTTC,CASSPVSGRYEQFF
TRBJ2-7,TRBD2,once,TRBV7-6,TGTGCCAGCAGCTTAGCGGCGACTAGCGGGGGGACCTCCTACGAGCAGTACTTC,CASSLAATSGGTSYEQYF
TRBJ2-7,NA,NA,TRBV7-2,TGTGCCAGCAGCATAGGGCCGGCCCTCTACGAGCAGTACTTC,CASSIGPALYEQYF
TRBJ1-2,NA,NA,TRBV19,TGTGCCAGTAGTATCGACCACAGGGCCCATAACTATGGCTACACCTTC,CASSIDHRAHNYGYTF
TRBJ2-5,NA,NA,TRBV4-3,TGCGCCAGCAGCCACGGCACAGGGAGTCAAGAGACCCAGTACTTC,CASSHGTGSQETQYF
TRBJ2-3,TRBD1,NA,TRBV5-6,TGTGCCAGCAGCTTGGATGGACAGGGGTGGGGTGATACGCAGTATTTT,CASSLDGQGWGDTQYF
TRBJ2-5,NA,NA,TRBV9,TGTGCCAGCAGCGTAGGTCAACAGTCCCAAGAGACCCAGTACTTC,CASSVGQQSQETQYF
TRBJ2-3,NA,NA,TRBV15,TGTGCCACCAGCAGAGACGGCGGTAGCACAGATACGCAGTATTTT,CATSRDGGSTDTQYF
TRBJ2-7,NA,few,TRBV7-2,TGTGCCAGCAGCTCCCGGGACGGAGCCTTCTACGAGCAGTACTTC,CASSSRDGAFYEQYF
TRBJ1-5,NA,NA,TRBV30,TGTGCCTGGAGTGACAGCAATCAGCCCCAGCATTTT,CAWSDSNQPQHF
TRBJ2-1,NA,NA,TRBV5-1,TGCGCCAGCAGCCTGGGAGTGGACCTAGGGGGCAATGAGCAGTTCTTC,CASSLGVDLGGNEQFF
TRBJ2-5,TRBD2,NA,TRBV7-9,TGTGCCAGCAGCCGGACTAGCGGGGGAGGAGGGGAGACCCAGTACTTC,CASSRTSGGGGETQYF
TRBJ2-3,NA,NA,TRBV6-4,TGTGCCAGCAGTGAAGACGGGGAGACAGATACGCAGTATTTT,CASSEDGETDTQYF
TRBJ1-5,NA,once,TRBV7-2,TGTGCCAGCAGCGCCTACAGGGAGAATCAGCCCCAGCATTTT,CASSAYRENQPQHF
TRBJ2-1,NA,NA,TRBV7-3,TGTGCCAGCAGCCCCGGGGGGCAGGGTCACAATGAGCAGTTCTTC,CASSPGGQGHNEQFF
TRBJ2-1,TRBD2,NA,TRBV19,TGTGCCAGTAGTATAGGTACGGCTAGCGGGAGTAAGAATGAGCAGTTCTTC,CASSIGTASGSKNEQFF
TRBJ2-7,TRBD1,NA,TRBV6-4,TGTGCCAGCAGTCCCCTCCGGGACAGGGTCCACCGGAGCTCCTACGAGCAGTACTTC,CASSPLRDRVHRSSYEQYF
TRBJ2-3,NA,once,TRBV5-1,TGCGCCAGCAGCTTGGACGGATATAGCACAGATACGCAGTATTTT,CASSLDGYSTDTQYF
TRBJ2-2,NA,NA,TRBV9,TGTGCCAGCAGCGTACTGGGGGGGCTTGCCGGGGAGCTGTTTTTT,CASSVLGGLAGELFF
TRBJ1-2,NA,NA,TRBV7-2,TGTGCCAGCAGCGAACATGGACTTAACTATGGCTACACCTTC,CASSEHGLNYGYTF
TRBJ2-7,NA,NA,TRBV25-1,TGTGCCAGCAGTGAATATGGGGATTCCTACGAGCAGTACTTC,CASSEYGDSYEQYF
TRBJ2-5,NA,NA,TRBV30,TGTGCCTGGGGGGAACAGGGCGCTCGGACCCAGTACTTC,CAWGEQGARTQYF
TRBJ1-1,NA,NA,TRBV4-2,TGTGCCAGCAGCCAAGATAAGGCCGGGGTGAAGACTGAAGCTTTCTTT,CASSQDKAGVKTEAFF
TRBJ1-1,TRBD1,NA,TRBV2,TGTGCCAGCAGTGCATGGACAGGGAACACTGAAGCTTTCTTT,CASSAWTGNTEAFF
TRBJ1-6,TRBD1,NA,TRBV6-1,TGTGCCAGCAGTGATCGGAGGGGGCCATATAATTCACCCCTCCACTTT,CASSDRRGPYNSPLHF
TRBJ1-2,TRBD1,NA,TRBV7-6,TGTGCCAGCAGCTTAGGGACAGGGGGCTTCGACTATGGCTACACCTTC,CASSLGTGGFDYGYTF
TRBJ1-2,NA,NA,TRBV2,TGTGCCAGCAGTGAAGCTGGGAGCGGGGGGTATGGCTACACCTTC,CASSEAGSGGYGYTF
TRBJ1-1,NA,NA,TRBV5-5,TGTGCCAGCAGCCAAAGACCGGGTCTGACGGCTGAAGCTTTCTTT,CASSQRPGLTAEAFF
TRBJ1-1,NA,NA,TRBV2,TGTGCCAGCACCCCACAAACGGGGGGAGGGACTGAAGCTTTCTTT,CASTPQTGGGTEAFF
TRBJ2-3,NA,once,TRBV7-3,TGTGCCAGCAGCACAAGACTTACTGGCGATACGCAGTATTTT,CASSTRLTGDTQYF
TRBJ1-3,NA,NA,TRBV5-4,TGTGCCAGCAGCTTGGGTAGGGGGTCTGGAAACACCATATATTTT,CASSLGRGSGNTIYF